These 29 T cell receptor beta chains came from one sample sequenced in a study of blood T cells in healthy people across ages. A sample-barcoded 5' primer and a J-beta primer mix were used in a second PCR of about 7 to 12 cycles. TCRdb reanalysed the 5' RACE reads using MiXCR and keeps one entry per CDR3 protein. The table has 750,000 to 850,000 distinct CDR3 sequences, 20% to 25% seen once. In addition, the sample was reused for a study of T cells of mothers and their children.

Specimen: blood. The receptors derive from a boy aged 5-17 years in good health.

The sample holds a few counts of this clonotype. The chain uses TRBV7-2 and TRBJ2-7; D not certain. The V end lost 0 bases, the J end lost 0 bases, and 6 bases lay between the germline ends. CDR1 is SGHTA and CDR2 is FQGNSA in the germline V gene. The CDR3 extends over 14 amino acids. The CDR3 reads CASSLAAFSYEQYF. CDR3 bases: TGTGCCAGCAGCTTAGCAGCCTTCTCCTACGAGCAGTACTTC.

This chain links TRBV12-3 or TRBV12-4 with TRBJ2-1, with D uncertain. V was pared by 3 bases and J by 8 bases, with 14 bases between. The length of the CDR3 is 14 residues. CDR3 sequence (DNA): TGTGCCAGCAGTTTCTCCCGGGTTGGCGATGAGCAGTTCTTC. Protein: CASSFSRVGDEQFF.

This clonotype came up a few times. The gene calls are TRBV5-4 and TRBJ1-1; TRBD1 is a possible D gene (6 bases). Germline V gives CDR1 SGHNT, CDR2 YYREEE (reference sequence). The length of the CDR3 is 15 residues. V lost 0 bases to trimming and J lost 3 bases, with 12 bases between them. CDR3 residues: CASSLVAGGHTEAFF. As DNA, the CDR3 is TGTGCCAGCAGCTTGGTAGCGGGGGGGCACACTGAAGCTTTCTTT.

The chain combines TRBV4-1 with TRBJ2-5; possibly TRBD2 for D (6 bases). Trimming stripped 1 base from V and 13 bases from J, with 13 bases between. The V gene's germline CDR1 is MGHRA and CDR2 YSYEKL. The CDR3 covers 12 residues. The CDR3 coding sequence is TGCGCCAGCAGCCAAGTGGGAGGTCTGCGGTACTTC. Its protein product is CASSQVGGLRYF.

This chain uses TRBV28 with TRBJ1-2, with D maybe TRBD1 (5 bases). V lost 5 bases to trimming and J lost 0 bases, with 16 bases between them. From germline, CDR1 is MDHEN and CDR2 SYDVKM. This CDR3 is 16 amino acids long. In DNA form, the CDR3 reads TGTGCCAGCAGTCTCCGGACGGACACAACTAACTATGGCTACACCTTC. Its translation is CASSLRTDTTNYGYTF.

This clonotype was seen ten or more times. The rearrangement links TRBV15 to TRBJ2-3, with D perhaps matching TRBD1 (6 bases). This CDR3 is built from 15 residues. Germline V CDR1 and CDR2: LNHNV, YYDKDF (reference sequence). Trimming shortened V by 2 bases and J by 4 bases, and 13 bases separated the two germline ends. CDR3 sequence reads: CATSRLQGSPDTQYF. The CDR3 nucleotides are TGTGCCACCAGCAGACTCCAGGGGTCCCCAGATACGCAGTATTTT.

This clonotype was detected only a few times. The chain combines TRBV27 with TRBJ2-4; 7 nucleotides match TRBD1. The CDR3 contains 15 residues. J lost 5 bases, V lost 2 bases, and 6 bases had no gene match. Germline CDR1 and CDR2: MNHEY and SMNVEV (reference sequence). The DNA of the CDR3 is TGTGCCAGCAGTTTAAAAACCGGGACAGAAAACATTCAGTACTTC. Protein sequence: CASSLKTGTENIQYF.

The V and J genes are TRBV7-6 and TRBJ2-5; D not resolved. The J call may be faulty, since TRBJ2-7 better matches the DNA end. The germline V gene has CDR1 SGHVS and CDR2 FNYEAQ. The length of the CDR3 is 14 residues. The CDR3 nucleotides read TGTGCCAGCAGCTTATGGGCCACGTCCTACGAGCAGTACTTC. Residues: CASSLWATSYEQYF.

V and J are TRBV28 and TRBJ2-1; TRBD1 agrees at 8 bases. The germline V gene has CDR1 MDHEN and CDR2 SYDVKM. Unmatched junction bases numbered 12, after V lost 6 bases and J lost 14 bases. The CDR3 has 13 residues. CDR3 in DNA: TGTGCCAGCAGGTCGGGACAGGCGGGTCACAAGTTCTTC. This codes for CASRSGQAGHKFF.

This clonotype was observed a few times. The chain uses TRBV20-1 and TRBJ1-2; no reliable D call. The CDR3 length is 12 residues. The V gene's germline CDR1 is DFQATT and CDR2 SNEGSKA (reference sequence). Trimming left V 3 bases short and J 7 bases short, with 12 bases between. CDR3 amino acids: CSARDGSSGYTF. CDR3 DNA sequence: TGCAGTGCTAGGGACGGGTCCAGTGGCTACACCTTC.

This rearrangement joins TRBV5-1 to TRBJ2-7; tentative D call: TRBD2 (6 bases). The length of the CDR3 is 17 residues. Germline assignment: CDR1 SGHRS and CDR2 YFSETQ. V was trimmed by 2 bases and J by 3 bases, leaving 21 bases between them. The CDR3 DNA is TGCGCCAGCAGCTTTGGCCCGGGACTCACACCGAACTACGAGCAGTACTTC. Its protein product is CASSFGPGLTPNYEQYF.

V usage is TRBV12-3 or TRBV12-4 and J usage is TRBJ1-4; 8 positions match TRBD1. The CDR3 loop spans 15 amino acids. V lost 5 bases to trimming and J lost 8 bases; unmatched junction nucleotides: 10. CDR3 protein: CASSLHGQGVEKLFF. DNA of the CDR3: TGTGCCAGCAGTCTTCATGGACAGGGAGTCGAAAAACTGTTTTTT.

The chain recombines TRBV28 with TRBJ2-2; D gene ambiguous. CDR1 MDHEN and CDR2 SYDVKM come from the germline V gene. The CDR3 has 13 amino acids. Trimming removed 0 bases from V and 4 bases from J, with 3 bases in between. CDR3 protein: CASSLWVTGELFF. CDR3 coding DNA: TGTGCCAGCAGTTTATGGGTCACCGGGGAGCTGTTTTTT.

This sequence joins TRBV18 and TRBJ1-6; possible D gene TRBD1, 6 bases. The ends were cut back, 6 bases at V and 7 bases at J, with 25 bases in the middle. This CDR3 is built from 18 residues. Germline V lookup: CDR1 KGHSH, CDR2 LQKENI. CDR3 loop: CASSSEILQGSGNSPLHF. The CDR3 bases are TGTGCCAGCTCGTCCGAGATACTGCAGGGGTCGGGAAATTCACCCCTCCACTTT.

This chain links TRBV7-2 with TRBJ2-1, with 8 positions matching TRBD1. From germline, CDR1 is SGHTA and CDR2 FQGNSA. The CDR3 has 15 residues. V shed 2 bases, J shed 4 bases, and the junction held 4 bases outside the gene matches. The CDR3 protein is CASSLNTGGYNEQFF. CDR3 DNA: TGTGCCAGCAGCTTAAACACAGGGGGGTACAATGAGCAGTTCTTC.

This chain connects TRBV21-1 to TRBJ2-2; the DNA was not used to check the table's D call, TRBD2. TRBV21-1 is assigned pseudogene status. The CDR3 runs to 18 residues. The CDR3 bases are TGTGCCAGCAGCAAAGTCCCCCCCGGCGGGAGGGCCGTCGGGGAGCTGTTTTTT. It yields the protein CASSKVPPGGRAVGELFF.

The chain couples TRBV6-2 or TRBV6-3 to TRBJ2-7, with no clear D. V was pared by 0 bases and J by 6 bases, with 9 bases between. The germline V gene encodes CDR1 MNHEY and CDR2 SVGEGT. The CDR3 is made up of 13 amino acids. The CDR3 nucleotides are TGTGCCAGCAGTTACTCCACTCTGGCCGAGCAGTACTTC. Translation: CASSYSTLAEQYF.

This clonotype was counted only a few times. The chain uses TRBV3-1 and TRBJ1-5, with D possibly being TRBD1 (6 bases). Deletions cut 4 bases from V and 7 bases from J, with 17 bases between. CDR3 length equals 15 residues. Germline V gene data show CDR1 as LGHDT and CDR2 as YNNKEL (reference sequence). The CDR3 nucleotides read TGTGCCAGCAGCCCAAGGGGGGGTTTGGGGCAGCCCCAGCATTTT. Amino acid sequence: CASSPRGGLGQPQHF.

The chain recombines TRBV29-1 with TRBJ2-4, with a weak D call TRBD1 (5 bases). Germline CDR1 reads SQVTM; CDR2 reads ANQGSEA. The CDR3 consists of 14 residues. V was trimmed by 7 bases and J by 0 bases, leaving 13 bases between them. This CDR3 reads CSGGDALAKNIQYF. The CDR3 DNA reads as TGCAGCGGGGGCGATGCTCTAGCCAAAAACATTCAGTACTTC.

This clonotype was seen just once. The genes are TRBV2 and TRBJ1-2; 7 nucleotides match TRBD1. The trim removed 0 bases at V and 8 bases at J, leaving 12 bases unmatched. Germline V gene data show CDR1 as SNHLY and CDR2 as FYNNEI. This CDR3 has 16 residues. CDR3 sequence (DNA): TGTGCCAGCAGTGAAGCGCTTTCTGGAGGGGGCGGCGGCTACACCTTC. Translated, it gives CASSEALSGGGGGYTF.

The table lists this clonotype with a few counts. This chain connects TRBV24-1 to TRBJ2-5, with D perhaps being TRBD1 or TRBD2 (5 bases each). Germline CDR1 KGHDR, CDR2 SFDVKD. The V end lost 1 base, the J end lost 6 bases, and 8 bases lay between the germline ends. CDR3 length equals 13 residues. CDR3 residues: CATSDFEGKTQYF. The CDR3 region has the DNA TGTGCCACCAGTGATTTTGAGGGGAAGACCCAGTACTTC.

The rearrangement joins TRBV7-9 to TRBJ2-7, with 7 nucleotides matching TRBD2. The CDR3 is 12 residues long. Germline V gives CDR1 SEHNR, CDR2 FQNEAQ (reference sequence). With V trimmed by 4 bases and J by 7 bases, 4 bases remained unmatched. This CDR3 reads CASSSTSAEQYF. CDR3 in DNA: TGTGCCAGCAGCTCCACTAGCGCAGAGCAGTACTTC.

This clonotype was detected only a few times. CDR3 DNA sequence: TGTGCCAGCAGTTACGTGGGGGCCCCCTGGGAGGCCCAGTACTTC. This codes for CASSYVGAPWEAQYF. V gene TRBV6-5 combines with J gene TRBJ2-5; D may be TRBD1 or TRBD2 (6 bases each). The germline CDR1 and CDR2 sequences are MNHEY and SVGAGI. Trimming removed 2 bases at V and 9 bases at J, with 19 bases between. The CDR3 loop spans 15 amino acids.

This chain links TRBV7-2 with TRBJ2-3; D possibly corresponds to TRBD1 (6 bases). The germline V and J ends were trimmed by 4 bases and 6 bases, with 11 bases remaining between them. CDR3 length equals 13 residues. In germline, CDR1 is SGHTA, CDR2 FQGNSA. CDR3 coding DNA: TGTGCCAGCAGCTCCCACAGGGTGGATACGCAGTATTTT. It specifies CASSSHRVDTQYF. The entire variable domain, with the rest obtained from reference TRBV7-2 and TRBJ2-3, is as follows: GAGVSQSPSNKVTEKGKDVELRCDPISGHTALYWYRQSLGQGLEFLIYFQGNSAPDKSGLPSDRFSAERTGGSVSTLTIQRTQQEDSAVYLCASSSHRVDTQYFGPGTRLTVL.

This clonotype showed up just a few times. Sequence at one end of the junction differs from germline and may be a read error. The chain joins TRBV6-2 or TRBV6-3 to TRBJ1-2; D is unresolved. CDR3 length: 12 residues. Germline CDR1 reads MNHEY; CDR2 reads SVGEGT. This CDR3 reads CASSYWDYGYTF. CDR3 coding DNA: TGTGCCAGCAGCTACTGGGACTATGGCTACACCTTC.

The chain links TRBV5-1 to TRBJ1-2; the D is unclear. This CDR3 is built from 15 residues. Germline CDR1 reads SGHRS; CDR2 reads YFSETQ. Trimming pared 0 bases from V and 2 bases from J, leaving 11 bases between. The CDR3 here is CASSLETPLNYGYTF. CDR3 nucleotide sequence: TGCGCCAGCAGCTTGGAGACACCATTAAACTATGGCTACACCTTC.

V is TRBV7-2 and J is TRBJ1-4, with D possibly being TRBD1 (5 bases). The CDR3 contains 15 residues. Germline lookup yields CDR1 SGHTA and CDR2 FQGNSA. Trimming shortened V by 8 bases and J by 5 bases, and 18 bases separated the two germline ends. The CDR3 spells CASATEGAGNEKLFF. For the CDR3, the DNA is TGTGCCAGCGCGACTGAAGGGGCAGGAAATGAAAAACTGTTTTTT.

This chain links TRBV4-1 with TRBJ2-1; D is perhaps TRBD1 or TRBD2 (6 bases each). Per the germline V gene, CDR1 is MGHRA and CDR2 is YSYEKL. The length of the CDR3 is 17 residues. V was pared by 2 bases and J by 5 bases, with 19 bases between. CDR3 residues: CASSQTNGGETDNEQFF. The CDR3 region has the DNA TGCGCCAGCAGCCAAACCAACGGGGGCGAAACGGACAATGAGCAGTTCTTC.

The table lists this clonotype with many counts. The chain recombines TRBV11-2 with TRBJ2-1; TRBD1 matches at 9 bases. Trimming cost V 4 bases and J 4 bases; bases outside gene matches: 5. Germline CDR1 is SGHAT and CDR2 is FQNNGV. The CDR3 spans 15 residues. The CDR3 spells CASSSGQGPYNEQFF. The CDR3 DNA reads TGTGCCAGCAGCTCGGGACAGGGTCCTTACAATGAGCAGTTCTTC.